This T cell receptor beta chain was captured by sequencing in a study of blood T cells in healthy people across ages. The CDR3 runs to 13 residues. Germline CDR1 is LGHDT and CDR2 is YNNKEL (reference sequence). The V gene lost 7 bases and the J gene lost 10 bases, with 20 bases spanning the gap. Together with a sample-barcoded 5' primer, a J-beta primer mix was included in a second PCR lasting roughly 6 to 12 cycles. TCRdb reprocessed the 5' RACE reads via MiXCR and lists one record per CDR3 protein. The sample lists about 1,400,000 distinct CDR3 sequences, around 39% seen once, with roughly 8.2% in the top ten.

The sample taken for sequencing was blood. The clonotype comes from a woman between 18 and 29 years old in good health. The chain combines TRBV3-1 with TRBJ2-7, with a possible D match to TRBD2 (6 bases). This CDR3 is CASTGTLREAQYF. The CDR3 DNA reads as TGTGCCAGCACCGGGACTCTGAGGGAGGCCCAGTACTTC.